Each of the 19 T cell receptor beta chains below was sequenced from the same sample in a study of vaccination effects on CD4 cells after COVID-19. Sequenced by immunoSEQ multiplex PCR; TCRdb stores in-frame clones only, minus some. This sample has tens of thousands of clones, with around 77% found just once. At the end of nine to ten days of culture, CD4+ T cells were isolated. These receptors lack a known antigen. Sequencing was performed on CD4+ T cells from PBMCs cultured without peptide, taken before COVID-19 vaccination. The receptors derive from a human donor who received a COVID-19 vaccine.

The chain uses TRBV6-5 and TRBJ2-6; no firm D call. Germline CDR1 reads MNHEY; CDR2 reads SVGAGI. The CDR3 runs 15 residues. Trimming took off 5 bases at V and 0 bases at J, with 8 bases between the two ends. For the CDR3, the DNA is TGTGCCAGCAGTACGTACGGCTCTGGGGCCAACGTCCTGACTTTC. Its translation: CASSTYGSGANVLTF.

The CDR3 is CASSEIRHSTSYNEQFF. Here the CDR3 DNA reads TGTGCCAGCAGTGAAATTCGGCACAGTACATCCTACAATGAGCAGTTCTTC. This sequence joins TRBV2 and TRBJ2-1; D gene unclear. The CDR3 has 17 residues. Trimming stripped 2 bases from V and 1 base from J, with 15 bases between. CDR1 is SNHLY and CDR2 is FYNNEI in the germline V gene.

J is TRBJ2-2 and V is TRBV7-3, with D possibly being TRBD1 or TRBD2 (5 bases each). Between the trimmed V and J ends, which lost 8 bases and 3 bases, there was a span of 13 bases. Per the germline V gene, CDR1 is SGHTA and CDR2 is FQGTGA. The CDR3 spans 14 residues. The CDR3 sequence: CASSRGVDTGELFF. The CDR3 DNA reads TGTGCCAGCTCCCGAGGGGTTGACACCGGGGAGCTGTTTTTT.

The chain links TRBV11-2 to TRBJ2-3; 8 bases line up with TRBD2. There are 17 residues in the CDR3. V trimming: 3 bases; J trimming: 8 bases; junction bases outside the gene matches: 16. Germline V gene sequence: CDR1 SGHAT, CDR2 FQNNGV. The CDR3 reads CASSFVAGTKAGGTQYF. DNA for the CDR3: TGTGCCAGCAGCTTTGTAGCGGGCACTAAGGCGGGGGGTACGCAGTATTTT. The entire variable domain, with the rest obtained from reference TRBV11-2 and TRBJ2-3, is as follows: EAGVAQSPRYKIIEKRQSVAFWCNPISGHATLYWYQQILGQGPKLLIQFQNNGVVDDSQLPKDRFSAERLKGVDSTLKIQPAKLEDSAVYLCASSFVAGTKAGGTQYFGPGTRLTVL.

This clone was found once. CDR3 sequence (DNA): TGCGCCAGCAGCTCAGGACAGGCCATCTCGGGGACTGAAGCTTTCTTT. This sequence encodes CASSSGQAISGTEAFF. The rearrangement uses TRBV5-1 and TRBJ1-1; 7 positions match TRBD1. Germline V lookup: CDR1 SGHRS, CDR2 YFSETQ. V lost 3 bases and J lost 5; bases outside the gene matches: 13. The CDR3 is 16 residues long.

The CDR3 nucleotides read TGTGCCAGCTCACCCACGCGGACCTCAGACTATGGCTACACCTTC. The encoded protein is CASSPTRTSDYGYTF. The rearrangement joins TRBV18 to TRBJ1-2; D not resolved. With 3 bases removed from V and 3 bases from J, the gap between germline ends came to 14 bases. Germline values: CDR1 KGHSH, CDR2 LQKENI. The CDR3 is made up of 15 amino acids.

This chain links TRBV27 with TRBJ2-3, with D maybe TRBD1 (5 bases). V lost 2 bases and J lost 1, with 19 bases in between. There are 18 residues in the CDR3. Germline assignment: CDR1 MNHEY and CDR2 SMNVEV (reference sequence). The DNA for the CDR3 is TGTGCCAGCAGTTTAAGGACACGCAGTCTGGTAGGCACAGATACGCAGTATTTT. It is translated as CASSLRTRSLVGTDTQYF.

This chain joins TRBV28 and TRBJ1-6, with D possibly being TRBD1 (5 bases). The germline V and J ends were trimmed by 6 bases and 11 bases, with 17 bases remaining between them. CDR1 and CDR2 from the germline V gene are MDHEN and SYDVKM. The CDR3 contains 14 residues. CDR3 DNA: TGTGCCAGCAGCGGGGCGGCGAAGGGGCCACCCCTCCACTTT. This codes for CASSGAAKGPPLHF.

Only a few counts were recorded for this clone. DNA of the CDR3: TGCGCCAGCAGCGCGCGCCCCGGAGATACGCAGTATTTT. This encodes CASSARPGDTQYF. The rearrangement links TRBV4-1 to TRBJ2-3; unclear D gene. The CDR3 length is 13 residues. Germline V gene data show CDR1 as MGHRA and CDR2 as YSYEKL. V was trimmed by 5 bases and J by 5 bases, leaving 11 bases between them.

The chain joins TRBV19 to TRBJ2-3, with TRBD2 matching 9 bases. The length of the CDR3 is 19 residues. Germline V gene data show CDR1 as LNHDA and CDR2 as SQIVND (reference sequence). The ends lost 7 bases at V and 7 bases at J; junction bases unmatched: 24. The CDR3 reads CASTRQDGGGAGGRNTQYF. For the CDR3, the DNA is TGTGCCAGTACCCGTCAGGATGGCGGGGGGGCTGGGGGCCGCAATACGCAGTATTTT.

CDR3 sequence (DNA): TGTGCCAGCAGTTACAGCGCAGGCTCTGGAAACACCATATATTTT. As protein: CASSYSAGSGNTIYF. J is TRBJ1-3 and V is TRBV6-5; D gene ambiguous. Looked up from germline, CDR1 is MNHEY and CDR2 is SVGAGI. V was cut by 2 bases and J by 0 bases, with 8 bases left in between. The CDR3 spans 15 residues.

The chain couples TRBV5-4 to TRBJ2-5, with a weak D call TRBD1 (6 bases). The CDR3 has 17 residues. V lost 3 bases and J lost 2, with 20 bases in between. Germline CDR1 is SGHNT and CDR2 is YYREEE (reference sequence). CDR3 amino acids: CASSSYSGTKTQETQYF. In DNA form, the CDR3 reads TGTGCCAGCAGCTCCTATTCCGGGACAAAAACTCAAGAGACCCAGTACTTC. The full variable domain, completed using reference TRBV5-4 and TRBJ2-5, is ETGVTQSPTHLIKTRGQQVTLRCSSQSGHNTVSWYQQALGQGPQFIFQYYREEENGRGNFPPRFSGLQFPNYSSELNVNALELDDSALYLCASSSYSGTKTQETQYFGPGTRLLVL.

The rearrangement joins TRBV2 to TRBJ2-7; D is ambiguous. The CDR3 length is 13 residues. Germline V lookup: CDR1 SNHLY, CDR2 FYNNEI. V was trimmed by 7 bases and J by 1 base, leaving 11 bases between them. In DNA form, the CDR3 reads TGTGCCAGCATGGTCGGGCCGTCCTACGAGCAGTACGTC. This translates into CASMVGPSYEQYV.

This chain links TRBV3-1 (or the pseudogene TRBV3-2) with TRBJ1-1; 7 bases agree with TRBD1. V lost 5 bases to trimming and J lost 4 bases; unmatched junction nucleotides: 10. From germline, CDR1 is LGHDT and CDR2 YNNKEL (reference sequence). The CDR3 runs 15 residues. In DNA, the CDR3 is TGTGCCAGCAGCTACAGGGGAAACGGTGGCACTGAAGCTTTCTTT. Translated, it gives CASSYRGNGGTEAFF.

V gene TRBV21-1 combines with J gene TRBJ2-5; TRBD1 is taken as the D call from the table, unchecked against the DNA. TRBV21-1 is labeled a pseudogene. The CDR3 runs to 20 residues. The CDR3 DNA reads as TGTGCCAGCAGCAAAGCGCGTCGACAGGGGGCGCGGGAAACACAAGAGACCCAGTACTTC. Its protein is CASSKARRQGARETQETQYF.

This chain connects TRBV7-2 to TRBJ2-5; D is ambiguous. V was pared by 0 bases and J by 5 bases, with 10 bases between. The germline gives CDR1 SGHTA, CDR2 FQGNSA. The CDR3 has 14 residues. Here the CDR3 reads CASSLASFRETQYF. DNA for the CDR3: TGTGCCAGCAGCTTAGCTAGCTTCCGGGAGACCCAGTACTTC.

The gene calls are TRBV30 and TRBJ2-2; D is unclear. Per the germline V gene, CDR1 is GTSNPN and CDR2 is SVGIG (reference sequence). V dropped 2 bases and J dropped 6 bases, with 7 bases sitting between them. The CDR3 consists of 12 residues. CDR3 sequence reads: CAWSSNAGELFF. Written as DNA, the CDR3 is TGTGCCTGGAGTAGTAACGCCGGGGAGCTGTTTTTT.

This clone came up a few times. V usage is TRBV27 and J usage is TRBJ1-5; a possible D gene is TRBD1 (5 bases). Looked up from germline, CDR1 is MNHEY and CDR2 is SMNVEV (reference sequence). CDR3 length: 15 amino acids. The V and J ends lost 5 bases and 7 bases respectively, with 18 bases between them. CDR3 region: CASSSPAGGRQPQHF. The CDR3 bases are TGTGCCAGCAGTAGCCCTGCGGGGGGAAGGCAGCCCCAGCATTTT.

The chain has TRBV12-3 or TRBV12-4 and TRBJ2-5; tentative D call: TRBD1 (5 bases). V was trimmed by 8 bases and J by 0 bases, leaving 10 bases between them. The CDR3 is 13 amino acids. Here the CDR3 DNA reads TGTGCCAGCGGGGCAAACCACCAAGAGACCCAGTACTTC. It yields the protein CASGANHQETQYF.